What follows describes a single T cell receptor (beta chain). CDR3 length: 16 residues. The V gene lost 2 bases and the J gene lost 2 bases, with 16 bases spanning the gap. The V gene's germline CDR1 is LGHNA and CDR2 YSLEER. The sample originates from a study of cytotoxic CD8 clonotypes in ibrutinib-treated CLL. Study summary: Partial response occurred in some 25 patients and complete response in 2; at median approximately 70 months, approximately 14 remained remitted and roughly twelve progressed.

TCRdb keeps only in-frame clones here, not all; method: immunoSEQ multiplex PCR. The table lists approximately 200,000 clones, around three quarters of them singletons. The receptor was isolated from a human donor with chronic lymphocytic leukemia. This sample comprised PBMCs, obtained after 24 months of ibrutinib treatment. The chain combines TRBV4-3 with TRBJ2-7; D might be TRBD1 (6 bases). The CDR3 nucleotides read TGCGCCAGCAGCCAACAACCCCGGACAGACCCCTACGAGCAGTACTTC. Its translation: CASSQQPRTDPYEQYF.